Listed below are T cell receptor beta chains from one sample, sequenced in a study of T cells after yellow fever vaccination. TCRdb fed the 5' RACE reads into MiXCR, producing one record per CDR3 protein. The data contain about 400,000 distinct CDR3 sequences, approximately 5.7% of them singletons. Sequenced material: PBMCs, taken 5 days after the yellow fever booster vaccination. These receptors were collected from a man aged 25-45 years who received the YFV17D yellow fever vaccine. Both conserved end residues are part of each CDR3. D genes are given only for firm matches. Clone size is shown for a subset of rows, as once, few, many or a class of expanded clone.

CDR3nt	CDR3aa	abundance	v_gene	j_gene	d_gene
TGTGCCAGCAGAGGGACTAGCGGGGCCCATGAGCAGTTCTTC	CASRGTSGAHEQFF	many	TRBV2	TRBJ2-1	TRBD2
TGTGCCAGCAGCTTAGAGTGGGGGTACGAGCAGTACTTC	CASSLEWGYEQYF	few	TRBV11-2	TRBJ2-7	.
TGTGCCAGCAGCGTCCGGGACAGCCCGCTAACTAACTATGGCTACACCTTC	CASSVRDSPLTNYGYTF	.	TRBV7-2	TRBJ1-2	TRBD1
TGTGCCGGCAGTTGGGATTTCTCCTACGAGCAGTACTTC	CAGSWDFSYEQYF	once	TRBV5-4	TRBJ2-7	.
TGTGCCAGCAGCCTCACAGGCTCCCTCAACAATGAGCAGTTCTTC	CASSLTGSLNNEQFF	.	TRBV3-1	TRBJ2-1	.
TGCGCCAGCAGTAAGGAGAGGGGCCCCACAGATACGCAGTATTTT	CASSKERGPTDTQYF	.	TRBV5-1	TRBJ2-3	.
TGTGCCAGCAGCCAAGGGACAGGGATGCGCTACGAGCAGTACTTC	CASSQGTGMRYEQYF	.	TRBV14	TRBJ2-7	TRBD1
TGTGCCAGCAGCTCGGGAGGAGACAGGGGGCAGTTCTTC	CASSSGGDRGQFF	few	TRBV5-4	TRBJ2-1	.
TGTGCCAGCAGTGGGGGTCCCCGGGGCACCGGGGAGCTGTTTTTT	CASSGGPRGTGELFF	.	TRBV25-1	TRBJ2-2	.
TGTGCCACCAGTGATTCGACTAGCGGGGCTAGCACAGATACGCAGTATTTT	CATSDSTSGASTDTQYF	few	TRBV24-1	TRBJ2-3	TRBD2
TGTGCCAGCGGCGGGGGGGTGGACGGAAACACCATATATTTT	CASGGGVDGNTIYF	.	TRBV11-2	TRBJ1-3	.
TGCAGCGCCCTTGCGGGAGGGTTAGAGACCCAGTACTTC	CSALAGGLETQYF	many	TRBV29-1	TRBJ2-5	TRBD2
TGTGCCAGCAGCTTGGCGGGAGGCGCCACCGGGGAGCTGTTTTTT	CASSLAGGATGELFF	many	TRBV5-5	TRBJ2-2	TRBD2
TGTGCCATCAGTGGCAGGGGGCTAGACACCGGGGAGCTGTTTTTT	CAISGRGLDTGELFF	few	TRBV10-3	TRBJ2-2	TRBD1
TGTGCCAGCAGCAAAGACGGCGGGAGGGCGCAGTATTTT	CASSKDGGRAQYF	many	TRBV7-2	TRBJ2-3	TRBD2
TGCAGTGCCCAGACTAGCGGAGCCAAAAACATTCAGTACTTC	CSAQTSGAKNIQYF	.	TRBV20-1	TRBJ2-4	TRBD2
TGCTTAGTGGGAACGGGGGGGGCCCGAGGGAGATACGAGCAGTACTTC	CLVGTGGARGRYEQYF	few	TRBV28	TRBJ2-7	TRBD2
TGTGCCAGCAGTTTAGTGCGGGTCCAAACACTAGCCAAAAACATTCAGTACTTC	CASSLVRVQTLAKNIQYF	few	TRBV12-3/TRBV12-4	TRBJ2-4	.
TGTGCCAGCAGTTACGGGCCGGGTAGGGGCTCTGAAGCTTTCTTT	CASSYGPGRGSEAFF	many	TRBV6-5	TRBJ1-1	.
TGTGCCACCGAAAGTAAGGTGGGTTTCCGATTAAAGGACGAAAGGACCGGGGAGCTGTTTTTT	CATESKVGFRLKDERTGELFF	few	TRBV6-5	TRBJ2-2	.
TGTGCCAGCAGTTTAGACAGGGCATACAATGAGCAGTTCTTC	CASSLDRAYNEQFF	many	TRBV12-3/TRBV12-4	TRBJ2-1	.
TGTGCCAGCAGTCTCCTTGGAGACTACAATGAGCAGTTCTTC	CASSLLGDYNEQFF	few	TRBV28	TRBJ2-1	.
TGTGCCAGCTCACCACAGTCGCGGTTCACCGGGGAGCTGTTTTTT	CASSPQSRFTGELFF	few	TRBV18	TRBJ2-2	.
TGTGCCAGCAGCTTATTAGCAAGAGAGTATGGCTACACCTTC	CASSLLAREYGYTF	.	TRBV7-2	TRBJ1-2	.
TGCGCCAGCAGCTACGACAGGTTGAGGGCCTTAAGCTCTGGAAACACCATATATTTT	CASSYDRLRALSSGNTIYF	many	TRBV5-1	TRBJ1-3	.
TGCAGTGCTCCACCCGGGAGCGGGAGCTCAGACGAGCAGTACTTC	CSAPPGSGSSDEQYF	.	TRBV20-1	TRBJ2-7	TRBD2
TGTGCCACCCGACAAGATAATAGCAATCAGCCCCAGCATTTT	CATRQDNSNQPQHF	few	TRBV10-3	TRBJ1-5	.
TGTGCCAGCAAATGGCAGGGACGAGAAGAGACCCAGTACTTC	CASKWQGREETQYF	few	TRBV27	TRBJ2-5	.
TGTGCCAGCAGCCCTACAGGGCTGGAAACCCAGTACTTC	CASSPTGLETQYF	many	TRBV2	TRBJ2-5	.
TGTGCCAGCAGACAGGGAACCGAAAAACTGTTTTTT	CASRQGTEKLFF	many	TRBV25-1	TRBJ1-4	.
TGTGCCAGCAGTGGGGCGGGGACCACTGAAGCTTTCTTT	CASSGAGTTEAFF	few	TRBV2	TRBJ1-1	.
TGTGCCAGCAGCTCAGGACAGGCTCGAAGCTCCTACGAGCAGTACTTC	CASSSGQARSSYEQYF	.	TRBV5-4	TRBJ2-7	TRBD1
TGCAGCGTCCGGACAGGGAATTCGAATTCACCCCTCCACTTT	CSVRTGNSNSPLHF	.	TRBV29-1	TRBJ1-6	TRBD1
TGTGCCAGCAGCTTAGCGGGGGGGCTGTACTTC	CASSLAGGLYF	.	TRBV7-2	TRBJ2-5	.
TGTGCCAGCAGCCTGACAGGGTCGAACCACGAGCAGTACTTC	CASSLTGSNHEQYF	few	TRBV7-2	TRBJ2-7	TRBD1
TGTGCCAGCCGGGTTGGCACAGATACGCAGTATTTT	CASRVGTDTQYF	.	TRBV18	TRBJ2-3	.
TGTGCCTGGAGTGTACCTAGCACAGATACGCAGTATTTT	CAWSVPSTDTQYF	.	TRBV30	TRBJ2-3	.
TGTGCCAGCAGCTACTCCGGACAGGGGGCGTTGGCTTTCTTT	CASSYSGQGALAFF	many	TRBV7-9	TRBJ1-1	TRBD1
TGTGCCATCAGTGAGTCGATAGGGACAGAAAACCAAGAGACCCAGTACTTC	CAISESIGTENQETQYF	few	TRBV10-3	TRBJ2-5	TRBD1
TGTGCCAGCAGTTCCGCGAGGATCGGACAGGGAGAGACCCAGTACTTC	CASSSARIGQGETQYF	many	TRBV27	TRBJ2-5	TRBD1
TGTGCCAGCAGCTTACACCGAGGAATGCGCGGGAGAGGGGGCGGGGAGCTGTTTTTT	CASSLHRGMRGRGGGELFF	many	TRBV11-2	TRBJ2-2	.
TGTGCCAGCAGCTTAACCGTTAGCGGGAGACAAGAGACCCAGTACTTC	CASSLTVSGRQETQYF	.	TRBV7-3	TRBJ2-5	TRBD2
TGCAGTGCTAGGGGACAGGGGCTAGCCAAAAACATTCAGTACTTC	CSARGQGLAKNIQYF	.	TRBV20-1	TRBJ2-4	TRBD1
TGTGCCAGTAGTATGCACGGGGGGCCCCAGCATTTT	CASSMHGGPQHF	few	TRBV19	TRBJ1-5	.
TGTGCCAGTAGTATTATGGGAGGGGACTACACCGGGGAGCTGTTTTTT	CASSIMGGDYTGELFF	.	TRBV19	TRBJ2-2	TRBD2
TGCAGTGCTAGAGACAGGGTTGCAACTAATGAAAAACTGTTTTTT	CSARDRVATNEKLFF	many	TRBV20-1	TRBJ1-4	.
TGCAGTGCTACACGGGTAGGACAAAGATTC	CSATRVGQRF	.	TRBV20-1	TRBJ2-7	.